Presented here are 18 T cell receptor beta chains from one specimen sequenced in a study of T cell clonotyping in hematopoietic cell transplantation. Profiled with immunoSEQ multiplex PCR; TCRdb holds only in-frame clones, not every one. The table shows about 70,000 clones, with about 94% occurring only once. Input material: peripheral blood mononuclear cells. The origin of the receptors is a man aged 50-60 years in good health. Some clones in this sample may be carry-over from other donors' samples.

J is TRBJ2-3 and V is TRBV27; D is uncertain. Looked up from germline, CDR1 is MNHEY and CDR2 is SMNVEV (reference sequence). V lost 3 bases and J 0 bases, leaving 4 bases between the germline ends. The CDR3 totals 13 residues. The CDR3 loop is CASSLASTDTQYF. CDR3 DNA sequence: TGTGCCAGCAGTTTGGCTAGCACAGATACGCAGTATTTT.

This chain connects TRBV20-1 to TRBJ1-3; D remains unclear. Trimming cost V 5 bases and J 4 bases, with 6 bases left between them. CDR1 is DFQATT and CDR2 is SNEGSKA in the germline V gene (reference sequence). This CDR3 spans 11 amino acids. The CDR3 DNA is TGCAGTGCTCCCCAGGGAAACACCATATATTTT. Residues: CSAPQGNTIYF.

The chain couples TRBV28 to TRBJ1-1; no reliable D call. Trimming removed 6 bases from V and 7 bases from J, with 15 bases in between. The CDR3 is made up of 13 amino acids. Germline V gene sequence: CDR1 MDHEN, CDR2 SYDVKM. The CDR3: CASRTGNFNEAFF. Here the CDR3 DNA reads TGTGCCAGCAGAACCGGGAACTTCAATGAAGCTTTCTTT.

The chain links TRBV7-3 to TRBJ2-7; tentatively, D is TRBD1 (5 bases). Trimming shortened V by 2 bases and J by 0 bases, and 11 bases separated the two germline ends. The CDR3 is 15 residues long. Germline values: CDR1 SGHTA, CDR2 FQGTGA. The CDR3, as DNA: TGTGCCAGCAGCTTACGCCCAGGGAACTCCTACGAGCAGTACTTC. Its protein is CASSLRPGNSYEQYF.

V usage is TRBV27 and J usage is TRBJ1-2; 7 bases map to TRBD1. The V gene's germline CDR1 is MNHEY and CDR2 SMNVEV (reference sequence). The junction had 8 bases not matched to a gene; V was cut back by 6 bases and J by 4 bases. The CDR3 runs 14 residues. The DNA of the CDR3 is TGTGCCAGCAGCCCTACGGACAGGCCCTATGGCTACACCTTC. Translating gives CASSPTDRPYGYTF.

This chain uses TRBV6-5 with TRBJ2-5, with TRBD1 as a possible D gene (6 bases). V shed 0 bases and J shed 5 bases, with 16 bases lying between them. This CDR3 spans 16 amino acids. Per germline, CDR1 MNHEY and CDR2 SVGAGI. The CDR3 bases are TGTGCCAGCAGTTACTCGATATCCAGGGGTCGGGAGACCCAGTACTTC. Translating gives CASSYSISRGRETQYF.

The chain employs TRBV7-9 and TRBJ1-2; 10 positions agree with TRBD1. Germline trimming cut 2 bases from V and 7 bases from J; bases unmatched to any gene: 7. CDR1 is SEHNR, CDR2 FQNEAQ, per germline (reference sequence). This CDR3 spans 15 amino acids. Here the CDR3 reads CASSLPGQGVVGYTF. CDR3 DNA: TGTGCCAGCAGCTTACCTGGACAGGGGGTTGTTGGCTACACCTTC.

This chain joins TRBV5-1 and TRBJ2-5; TRBD1 matches 7 bases. The CDR3 has 17 residues. The V and J ends lost 2 bases and 1 base, in that order; junction bases with no gene match: 11. Germline V gene sequence: CDR1 SGHRS, CDR2 YFSETQ. CDR3 nucleotide sequence: TGCGCCAGCAGCTTCTACCGGACAGGCAACCGCCAAGAGACCCAGTACTTC. Protein: CASSFYRTGNRQETQYF. Complete variable domain (other parts from reference TRBV5-1 and TRBJ2-5): KAGVTQTPRYLIKTRGQQVTLSCSPISGHRSVSWYQQTPGQGLQFLFEYFSETQRNKGNFPGRFSGRQFSNSRSEMNVSTLELGDSALYLCASSFYRTGNRQETQYFGPGTRLLVL.

In its sample, this clone was seen once. The V and J genes are TRBV9 and TRBJ1-2; a possible D gene is TRBD1 (6 bases). V was clipped by 4 bases and J by 10 bases, with 14 bases between them. There are 12 residues in the CDR3. In germline, CDR1 is SGDLS, CDR2 YYNGEE. In DNA, the CDR3 is TGTGCCAGCAGCCTCGTTGGGGGCCACTACACCTTC. Translating it yields CASSLVGGHYTF.

The rearrangement links TRBV2 to TRBJ2-3, with D unresolved. The CDR3 loop spans 12 amino acids. The germline gives CDR1 SNHLY, CDR2 FYNNEI. The V gene lost 8 bases and the J gene lost 2 bases, with 8 bases spanning the gap. This CDR3 reads CASSSITDTQYF. The CDR3 DNA is TGTGCCAGCTCTAGTATCACAGATACGCAGTATTTT.

The CDR3: CATSSTRTAYEQYF. The CDR3 nucleotides read TGTGCCACCAGCAGCACCCGGACAGCCTACGAGCAGTACTTC. The chain recombines TRBV15 with TRBJ2-7; D might be TRBD1 (6 bases). The ends were cut back, 3 bases at V and 2 bases at J, with 11 bases in the middle. This CDR3 is 14 amino acids long. Per the germline V gene, CDR1 is LNHNV and CDR2 is YYDKDF (reference sequence).

The chain employs TRBV7-2 and TRBJ2-2; 7 nucleotides line up with TRBD2. V shed 3 bases, J shed 3 bases, and the junction held 1 base outside the gene matches. Germline assignment: CDR1 SGHTA and CDR2 FQGNSA. This CDR3 comprises 14 residues. CDR3 residues: CASSLAGDTGELFF. The DNA of the CDR3 is TGTGCCAGCAGCTTGGCGGGAGACACCGGGGAGCTGTTTTTT.

The rearrangement joins TRBV27 to TRBJ2-7, with 7 positions matching TRBD2. This CDR3 contains 14 residues. Germline V gives CDR1 MNHEY, CDR2 SMNVEV (reference sequence). With 7 bases clipped from V and 3 bases from J, the junction kept 9 bases outside the gene matches. This chain's CDR3 is CASNPGRNHYEQYF. CDR3 sequence (DNA): TGTGCCAGCAATCCCGGGAGGAACCACTACGAGCAGTACTTC.

The chain joins TRBV6-1 to TRBJ1-2; D ambiguous. CDR1 and CDR2 from the germline V gene are MNHNS and SASEGT. The V gene lost 7 bases and the J gene lost 8 bases, with 17 bases spanning the gap. The CDR3 runs 13 residues. The CDR3 loop is CASTSLIFQGYTF. The DNA for the CDR3 is TGTGCCAGCACCTCCCTGATCTTCCAGGGCTACACCTTC.

The chain employs TRBV30 and TRBJ2-3; 7 bases are shared with TRBD2. Germline values: CDR1 GTSNPN, CDR2 SVGIG (reference sequence). The CDR3 is made up of 16 amino acids. Trimming removed 0 bases from V and 0 bases from J; junction bases left unmatched: 6. The chain's CDR3 is CAWSVLSGTSTDTQYF. The CDR3 DNA follows: TGTGCCTGGAGTGTACTCAGCGGGACTAGCACAGATACGCAGTATTTT.

The rearrangement joins TRBV7-2 to TRBJ2-5; D is unclear. CDR3 length: 13 residues. The germline V gene has CDR1 SGHTA and CDR2 FQGNSA. V was trimmed by 5 bases and J by 5 bases, leaving 12 bases between them. The CDR3 region is CASSPGNRETQYF. The CDR3, as DNA: TGTGCCAGCAGCCCCGGAAACCGGGAGACCCAGTACTTC.

The chain joins TRBV4-1 to TRBJ1-1, with TRBD1 matching 10 bases. V was clipped by 5 bases and J by 5 bases; unmatched bases: 8. Germline CDR1 reads MGHRA; CDR2 reads YSYEKL. The CDR3 is made up of 15 amino acids. CDR3 DNA: TGCGCCAGCAGCAAACGACAGGGGGCAGGAACTGAAGCTTTCTTT. As protein: CASSKRQGAGTEAFF.

The gene calls are TRBV9 and TRBJ2-2, with no clear D. This CDR3 has 14 amino acids. Germline V gene lookup returns CDR1 SGDLS and CDR2 YYNGEE. Trimming left V 0 bases short and J 1 base short, with 4 bases between. The CDR3 protein is CASSVGQNTGELFF. The CDR3, as DNA: TGTGCCAGCAGCGTAGGGCAGAACACCGGGGAGCTGTTTTTT.